This is a list of T cell receptor beta chains from one sample in a study of patients and donors after allogeneic stem cell transplantation. TCRdb itself ran the RT-PCR reads through MiXCR, one entry per CDR3 protein. The table shows fewer than 13,000 distinct CDR3 sequences, with about 20% occurring only once. The sample taken for sequencing was blood, either unsorted or a sorted T cell fraction (not recorded which). Receptors originate from a human donor who was either an allogeneic HSCT recipient or a stem cell or donor lymphocyte infusion donor (not recorded which). It is not recorded whose cells these are; they may come from a transplant donor. Each CDR3 is given with its conserved first and last residue. A D gene is named only where the DNA matches it firmly. Clone size, where shown, is once, few, many, or a class for clones that have expanded.

TRBV20-1	TRBJ2-7	.	TRBD2	CSARDAQRGGNDEQYF	TGCAGTGCTAGAGATGCCCAGCGGGGGGGAAACGACGAGCAGTACTTC
TRBV4-3	TRBJ2-4	.	.	CASSQAPGENIQYF	TGCGCCAGCAGCCAAGCTCCGGGGGAAAACATTCAGTACTTC
TRBV6-5	TRBJ1-3	many	.	CASSSGTAGNTIYF	TGTGCCAGCAGCTCCGGGACCGCTGGAAACACCATATATTTT
TRBV9	TRBJ2-2	many	.	CASSERGNGNTGELFF	TGTGCCAGCAGCGAACGAGGGAATGGGAACACCGGGGAGCTGTTTTTT
TRBV19	TRBJ1-2	.	.	CASSPGGAGNYGYTF	TGTGCCAGTAGTCCCGGGGGGGCAGGGAACTATGGCTACACCTTC
TRBV27	TRBJ2-5	few	.	CASSTRQRETQYF	TGTGCCAGCAGTACCCGACAGAGAGAGACCCAGTACTTC
TRBV5-8	TRBJ1-5	.	TRBD1	CASSDRVGNQPQHF	TGTGCCAGCAGCGACAGGGTTGGCAATCAGCCCCAGCATTTT
TRBV5-6	TRBJ2-7	.	TRBD1	CASSHDRGHEQYF	TGTGCCAGCAGCCACGACAGGGGGCACGAGCAGTACTTC
TRBV20-1	TRBJ1-1	many	.	CSASDRNTEAFF	TGCAGTGCCAGCGACAGGAACACTGAAGCTTTCTTT
TRBV18	TRBJ2-7	many	TRBD1	CASSPAGTGNYEQYF	TGTGCCAGCTCACCCGCCGGGACAGGGAACTACGAGCAGTACTTC
TRBV4-2	TRBJ1-1	.	TRBD1	CASSQAGGTDTEAFF	TGTGCCAGCAGCCAAGCAGGGGGAACGGACACTGAAGCTTTCTTT
TRBV7-2	TRBJ2-1	.	TRBD2	CASSLVSSGEYEQFF	TGTGCCAGCAGCTTAGTCTCTAGCGGGGAATATGAGCAGTTCTTC
TRBV6-5	TRBJ1-5	many	TRBD1	CASSLYRGQAPSNQPQHF	TGTGCCAGCAGCCTCTACAGGGGACAAGCCCCAAGCAATCAGCCCCAGCATTTT
TRBV20-1	TRBJ2-7	.	.	CSALNWGDNYEQYF	TGCAGTGCTTTAAACTGGGGCGACAACTACGAGCAGTACTTC